Listed below are T cell receptor beta chains from one sample, sequenced in a study of identical twins. From the 5' RACE reads, TCRdb called clonotypes with MiXCR, one entry per CDR3 protein. The sample comprises hundreds of thousands of distinct CDR3 sequences, 15% to 20% of which are singletons, and approximately 14% rests with the top ten. These data are also associated with another study on T cells expressing NK-cell markers.

The sequencing sample was made of PBMCs. The receptor source for this set is a woman younger than 35 in good health. CDR3s include the opening cysteine and the closing phenylalanine or tryptophan. The D gene is left open where the match is weak. Size is stated for part of the rows, as once, few or many counts, or as a class when the clone is expanded.

D gene	J gene	V gene	clone size	CDR3 protein	CDR3 DNA
NA	TRBJ2-2	TRBV18	few	CASSRLEPNTGELFF	TGTGCCAGCTCACGACTAGAACCGAACACCGGGGAGCTGTTTTTT
NA	TRBJ2-7	TRBV2	NA	CASKQRLEYF	TGTGCCAGCAAACAACGATTAGAGTACTTC
NA	TRBJ2-5	TRBV10-3	NA	CAAKDTSEETQYF	TGTGCCGCTAAGGACACCTCGGAAGAGACCCAGTACTTC
TRBD2	TRBJ2-7	TRBV20-1	NA	CSARGTSGSSSYEQYF	TGCAGTGCTAGGGGGACTAGCGGGTCTAGCTCCTACGAGCAGTACTTC
NA	TRBJ2-5	TRBV20-1	many	CSARERLRETQYF	TGCAGTGCTAGAGAAAGACTCCGGGAGACCCAGTACTTC
NA	TRBJ1-1	TRBV10-3	few	CAISGHSTEAFF	TGTGCCATCAGTGGCCATAGCACTGAAGCTTTCTTT
NA	TRBJ1-5	TRBV7-9	NA	CASSSKGVLQHF	TGTGCCAGCAGCTCTAAGGGGGTCCTCCAGCATTTT
NA	TRBJ2-5	TRBV4-3	NA	CASSQDGGREKTQYF	TGCGCCAGCAGCCAAGATGGGGGTAGAGAGAAGACCCAGTACTTC
TRBD1	TRBJ2-7	TRBV5-5	NA	CASTPLQGGEQYF	TGTGCCAGCACCCCACTACAGGGGGGCGAGCAGTACTTC
NA	TRBJ1-1	TRBV12-3/TRBV12-4	few	CASSLGDQMNTEAFF	TGTGCCAGCAGTTTGGGCGATCAGATGAACACTGAAGCTTTCTTT